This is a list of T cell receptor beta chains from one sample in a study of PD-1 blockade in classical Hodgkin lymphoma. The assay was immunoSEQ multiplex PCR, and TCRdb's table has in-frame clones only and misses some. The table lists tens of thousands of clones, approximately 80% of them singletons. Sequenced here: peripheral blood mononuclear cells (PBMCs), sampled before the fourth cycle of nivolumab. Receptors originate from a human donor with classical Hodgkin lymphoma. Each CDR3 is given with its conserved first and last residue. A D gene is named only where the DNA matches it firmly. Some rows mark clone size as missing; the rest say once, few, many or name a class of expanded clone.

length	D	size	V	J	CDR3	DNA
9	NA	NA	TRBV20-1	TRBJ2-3	CSLPSSLGF	TGCAGTCTTCCCTCGAGCCTAGGTTTT
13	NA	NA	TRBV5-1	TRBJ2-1	CASSFRAVHEQFF	TGCGCCAGCAGCTTTCGGGCAGTGCATGAGCAGTTCTTC
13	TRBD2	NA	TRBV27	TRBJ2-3	CASSPGGRDTQYF	TGTGCCAGCAGCCCCGGGGGGAGAGATACGCAGTATTTT
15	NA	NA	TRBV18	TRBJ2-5	CASSPTYGGQETQYF	TGTGCCAGCTCACCAACCTACGGGGGTCAAGAGACCCAGTACTTC
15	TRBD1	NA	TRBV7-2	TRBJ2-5	CASSLVGTGGETQYF	TGTGCCAGCAGCTTAGTCGGGACAGGGGGAGAGACCCAGTACTTC
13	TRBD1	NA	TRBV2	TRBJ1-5	CASKETGAQPQHF	TGTGCCAGCAAAGAGACAGGGGCTCAGCCCCAGCATTTT
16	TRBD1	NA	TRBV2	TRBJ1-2	CAISPLDTGGLNGYTF	TGTGCCATCTCCCCGTTGGACACAGGGGGTCTAAATGGCTACACCTTC
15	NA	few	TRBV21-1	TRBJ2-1	CASSKRAETENEQFF	TGTGCCAGCAGCAAGAGGGCCGAGACAGAGAATGAGCAGTTCTTC
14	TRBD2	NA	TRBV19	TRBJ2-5	CASNSGGGQETQYF	TGTGCCAGTAACTCTGGGGGGGGACAAGAGACCCAGTACTTC
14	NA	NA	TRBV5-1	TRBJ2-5	CASSLEDGQETQYF	TGCGCCAGCAGCTTAGAAGACGGCCAAGAGACCCAGTACTTC
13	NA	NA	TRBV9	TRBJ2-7	CASSKGPWDEQYF	TGTGCCAGCAGCAAGGGTCCTTGGGACGAGCAGTACTTC
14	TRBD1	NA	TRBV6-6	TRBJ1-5	CASSYNRGDQPQHF	TGTGCCAGCAGCTATAACAGGGGCGATCAGCCCCAGCATTTT
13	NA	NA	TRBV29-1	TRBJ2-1	CSVEAPRSVEQFF	TGCAGCGTTGAAGCCCCCAGGAGCGTAGAGCAGTTCTTC
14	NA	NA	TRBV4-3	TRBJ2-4	CASSLIQGGDIQYF	TGCGCCAGCAGCCTCATACAGGGGGGGGACATTCAGTACTTC
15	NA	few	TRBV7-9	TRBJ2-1	CASRQIASLLNEQFF	TGTGCCAGCAGACAAATCGCTAGCCTTCTCAATGAGCAGTTCTTC
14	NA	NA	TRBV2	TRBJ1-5	CASSETRQLSPQHF	TGTGCCAGCAGTGAAACCCGCCAGTTATCGCCCCAGCATTTT
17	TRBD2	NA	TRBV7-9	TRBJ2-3	CASSHTSGSRHTDTQYF	TGTGCCAGCAGCCACACTAGCGGGAGCCGCCACACAGATACGCAGTATTTT
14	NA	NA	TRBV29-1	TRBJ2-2	CSVGRDLNTGELFF	TGCAGCGTTGGGCGAGACTTGAACACCGGGGAGCTGTTTTTT
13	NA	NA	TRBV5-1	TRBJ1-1	CASSSPGSTEAFF	TGCGCCAGCAGCTCGCCAGGCAGTACTGAAGCTTTCTTT
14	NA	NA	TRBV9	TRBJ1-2	CASSVAGGDYGYTF	TGTGCCAGCAGCGTTGCGGGGGGAGACTATGGCTACACCTTC
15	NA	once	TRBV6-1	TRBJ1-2	CASSPGFVGAYGYTF	TGTGCCAGCAGCCCAGGATTCGTCGGGGCCTATGGCTACACCTTC
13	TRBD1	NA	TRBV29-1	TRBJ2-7	CSAEVGQGLGQYF	TGCAGCGCCGAGGTGGGACAGGGTTTAGGGCAGTACTTC
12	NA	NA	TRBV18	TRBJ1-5	CASSRLNQPQHF	TGTGCCAGCTCGCGCCTCAATCAGCCCCAGCATTTT
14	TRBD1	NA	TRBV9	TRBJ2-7	CASSEQGDSYEQYF	TGTGCCAGCAGCGAACAGGGGGATTCCTACGAGCAGTACTTC
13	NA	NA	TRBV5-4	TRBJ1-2	CASSLTQNYGYTF	TGTGCCAGCAGCCTGACACAGAACTATGGCTACACCTTC
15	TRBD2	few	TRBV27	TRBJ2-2	CASSLYGGVTGELFF	TGTGCCAGCAGTTTATACGGGGGGGTCACCGGGGAGCTGTTTTTT